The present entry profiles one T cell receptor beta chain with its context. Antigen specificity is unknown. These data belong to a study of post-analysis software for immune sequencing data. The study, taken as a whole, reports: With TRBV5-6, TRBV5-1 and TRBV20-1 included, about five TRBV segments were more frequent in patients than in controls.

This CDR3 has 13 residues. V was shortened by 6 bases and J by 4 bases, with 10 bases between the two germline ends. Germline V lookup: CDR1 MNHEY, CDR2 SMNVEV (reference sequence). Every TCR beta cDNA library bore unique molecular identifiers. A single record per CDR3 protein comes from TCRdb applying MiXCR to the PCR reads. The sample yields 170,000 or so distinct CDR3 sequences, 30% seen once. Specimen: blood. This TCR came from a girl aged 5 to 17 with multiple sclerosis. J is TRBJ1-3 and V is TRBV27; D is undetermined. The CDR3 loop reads CASSPGRGNTIYF. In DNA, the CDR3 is TGTGCCAGCAGCCCGGGGAGGGGAAACACCATATATTTT.